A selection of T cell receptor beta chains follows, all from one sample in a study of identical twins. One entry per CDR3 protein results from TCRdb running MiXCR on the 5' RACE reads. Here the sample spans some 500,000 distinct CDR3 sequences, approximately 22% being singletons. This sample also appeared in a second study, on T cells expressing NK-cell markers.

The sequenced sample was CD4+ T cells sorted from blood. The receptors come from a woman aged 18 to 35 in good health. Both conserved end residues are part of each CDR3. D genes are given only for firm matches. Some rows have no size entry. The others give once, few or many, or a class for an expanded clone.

cdr3_aa: CAWSSTGPSEQYF
cdr3_nt: TGTGCCTGGAGCAGTACAGGGCCCAGCGAGCAGTACTTC
clone_size: few
j_call: TRBJ2-7
v_call: TRBV30
d_call: NA

cdr3_aa: CASRGRTEYNSPLHF
cdr3_nt: TGTGCCAGCCGCGGACGGACAGAGTATAATTCACCCCTCCACTTT
clone_size: NA
j_call: TRBJ1-6
v_call: TRBV6-1
d_call: NA

cdr3_aa: CASSTRSFTGELFF
cdr3_nt: TGTGCCAGCAGTACCCGGTCCTTTACCGGGGAGCTGTTTTTT
clone_size: NA
j_call: TRBJ2-2
v_call: TRBV12-3/TRBV12-4
d_call: NA

cdr3_aa: CASSARGVAYNEQFF
cdr3_nt: TGTGCCAGCAGCGCTCGGGGGGTGGCCTACAATGAGCAGTTCTTC
clone_size: NA
j_call: TRBJ2-1
v_call: TRBV9
d_call: TRBD2

cdr3_aa: CSVLSGAETQYF
cdr3_nt: TGCAGCGTTCTGTCGGGGGCCGAGACCCAGTACTTC
clone_size: NA
j_call: TRBJ2-5
v_call: TRBV29-1
d_call: NA

cdr3_aa: CAISDYSPNSYNEQFF
cdr3_nt: TGTGCCATCAGTGATTACAGCCCCAACTCCTACAATGAGCAGTTCTTC
clone_size: NA
j_call: TRBJ2-1
v_call: TRBV10-3
d_call: NA

cdr3_aa: CSARRQGFGYGYTF
cdr3_nt: TGCAGTGCTAGAAGACAGGGCTTTGGGTATGGCTACACCTTC
clone_size: few
j_call: TRBJ1-2
v_call: TRBV20-1
d_call: TRBD1

cdr3_aa: CASSRSRLSTEAFF
cdr3_nt: TGTGCCAGCAGTAGGTCCCGTTTGAGCACTGAAGCTTTCTTT
clone_size: NA
j_call: TRBJ1-1
v_call: TRBV27
d_call: NA

cdr3_aa: CAWSRTSGYEQYF
cdr3_nt: TGTGCCTGGTCTCGAACTAGCGGGTACGAGCAGTACTTC
clone_size: few
j_call: TRBJ2-7
v_call: TRBV30
d_call: TRBD2

cdr3_aa: CASGSAIQGRIRYEQYF
cdr3_nt: TGTGCCAGCGGCTCGGCTATACAGGGCCGCATTCGGTACGAGCAGTACTTC
clone_size: NA
j_call: TRBJ2-7
v_call: TRBV27
d_call: NA

cdr3_aa: CASRTGGGNEQFF
cdr3_nt: TGTGCCAGCAGGACAGGGGGAGGCAATGAGCAGTTCTTC
clone_size: NA
j_call: TRBJ2-1
v_call: TRBV12-3/TRBV12-4
d_call: TRBD1

cdr3_aa: CATQRQVNQPQHF
cdr3_nt: TGTGCCACCCAGCGACAGGTCAATCAGCCCCAGCATTTT
clone_size: NA
j_call: TRBJ1-5
v_call: TRBV6-6
d_call: NA

cdr3_aa: CASSYRQSYDTQYF
cdr3_nt: TGTGCCAGCAGTTATCGACAGAGTTATGATACGCAGTATTTT
clone_size: NA
j_call: TRBJ2-3
v_call: TRBV6-5
d_call: NA

cdr3_aa: CASSQTGDGNTIYF
cdr3_nt: TGTGCCAGCAGCCAAACAGGGGACGGAAACACCATATATTTT
clone_size: few
j_call: TRBJ1-3
v_call: TRBV12-3/TRBV12-4
d_call: TRBD1

cdr3_aa: CASREASGSSTDTQYF
cdr3_nt: TGCGCCAGCAGGGAAGCTAGCGGGTCTAGCACAGATACGCAGTATTTT
clone_size: NA
j_call: TRBJ2-3
v_call: TRBV5-1
d_call: TRBD2

cdr3_aa: CASSFKPGHIRTTEAFF
cdr3_nt: TGTGCCAGCAGCTTCAAGCCGGGGCACATTCGGACCACTGAAGCTTTCTTT
clone_size: few
j_call: TRBJ1-1
v_call: TRBV11-2
d_call: NA

cdr3_aa: CASRGAEAFF
cdr3_nt: TGTGCCAGCCGGGGGGCAGAAGCTTTCTTT
clone_size: NA
j_call: TRBJ1-1
v_call: TRBV10-3
d_call: NA

cdr3_aa: CASSPRGTPNNEQFF
cdr3_nt: TGTGCCAGCAGCCCACGCGGGACACCGAACAATGAGCAGTTCTTC
clone_size: few
j_call: TRBJ2-1
v_call: TRBV5-5
d_call: NA

cdr3_aa: CSARDPTKGAGAEQYF
cdr3_nt: TGCAGTGCTAGAGATCCCACGAAAGGGGCGGGAGCCGAGCAGTACTTC
clone_size: few
j_call: TRBJ2-7
v_call: TRBV20-1
d_call: TRBD2

cdr3_aa: CASSLWVAGGNEQFF
cdr3_nt: TGTGCCAGCAGCTTATGGGTAGCGGGAGGTAATGAGCAGTTCTTC
clone_size: NA
j_call: TRBJ2-1
v_call: TRBV7-8
d_call: TRBD2

cdr3_aa: CASRRTSGGTYEQYF
cdr3_nt: TGTGCCAGCAGACGGACTAGCGGGGGAACCTACGAGCAGTACTTC
clone_size: NA
j_call: TRBJ2-7
v_call: TRBV6-1
d_call: TRBD2

cdr3_aa: CASRERQPPGNTIYF
cdr3_nt: TGTGCCAGCAGGGAAAGACAGCCCCCTGGAAACACCATATATTTT
clone_size: NA
j_call: TRBJ1-3
v_call: TRBV6-1
d_call: NA

cdr3_aa: CASSQSGEDEQYF
cdr3_nt: TGTGCCAGCTCCCAAAGCGGGGAGGACGAGCAGTACTTC
clone_size: NA
j_call: TRBJ2-7
v_call: TRBV18
d_call: TRBD2

cdr3_aa: CASSEGRSSGNTIYF
cdr3_nt: TGTGCCAGCAGCGAGGGACGGAGCTCTGGAAACACCATATATTTT
clone_size: NA
j_call: TRBJ1-3
v_call: TRBV5-4
d_call: NA

cdr3_aa: CASSPSYFGADNEQFF
cdr3_nt: TGTGCCAGCTCACCATCCTACTTCGGAGCGGACAATGAGCAGTTCTTC
clone_size: few
j_call: TRBJ2-1
v_call: TRBV18
d_call: NA

cdr3_aa: CASSGQRGGQGTGELFF
cdr3_nt: TGTGCCAGCAGCGGCCAGCGGGGGGGCCAGGGCACCGGGGAGCTGTTTTTT
clone_size: few
j_call: TRBJ2-2
v_call: TRBV11-2
d_call: TRBD2

cdr3_aa: CSVAGLDRGAKNYGYTF
cdr3_nt: TGCAGCGTTGCTGGACTTGACAGGGGGGCTAAGAACTATGGCTACACCTTC
clone_size: NA
j_call: TRBJ1-2
v_call: TRBV29-1
d_call: TRBD1

cdr3_aa: CASSLRLGGTEAFF
cdr3_nt: TGTGCCAGCAGTTTGCGGCTAGGCGGGACTGAAGCTTTCTTT
clone_size: NA
j_call: TRBJ1-1
v_call: TRBV12-3/TRBV12-4
d_call: NA

cdr3_aa: CSARVQTDTQYF
cdr3_nt: TGCAGTGCTAGAGTGCAGACAGATACGCAGTATTTT
clone_size: NA
j_call: TRBJ2-3
v_call: TRBV20-1
d_call: NA

cdr3_aa: CASSKGDSSKTDTQYF
cdr3_nt: TGCGCCAGCAGCAAGGGGGACTCTTCCAAAACAGATACGCAGTATTTT
clone_size: NA
j_call: TRBJ2-3
v_call: TRBV5-1
d_call: NA

cdr3_aa: CSANRDPGTGAFF
cdr3_nt: TGCAGTGCTAACCGGGACCCAGGAACTGGGGCTTTCTTT
clone_size: few
j_call: TRBJ1-1
v_call: TRBV20-1
d_call: NA

cdr3_aa: CSVETAGGNYGYTF
cdr3_nt: TGCAGCGTTGAAACGGCAGGGGGGAACTATGGCTACACCTTC
clone_size: many
j_call: TRBJ1-2
v_call: TRBV29-1
d_call: TRBD1

cdr3_aa: CASSLDSSQETQYF
cdr3_nt: TGTGCCAGCAGCTTAGATTCTAGCCAAGAGACCCAGTACTTC
clone_size: NA
j_call: TRBJ2-5
v_call: TRBV7-9
d_call: NA